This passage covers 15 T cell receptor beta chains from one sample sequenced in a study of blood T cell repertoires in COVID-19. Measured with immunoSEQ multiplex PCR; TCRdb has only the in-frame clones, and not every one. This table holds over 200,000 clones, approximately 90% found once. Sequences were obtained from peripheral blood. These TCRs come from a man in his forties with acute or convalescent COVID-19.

The CDR3 DNA is TGTGCCCCACTCCCCGCGGATGAAAAACTGTTTTTT. Translating gives CAPLPADEKLFF. The chain employs TRBV30 and TRBJ1-4; the D is unclear. The germline gives CDR1 GTSNPN, CDR2 SVGIG (reference sequence). V dropped 8 bases and J dropped 6 bases, with 13 bases sitting between them. This CDR3 contains 12 residues. Filled out from reference TRBV30 and TRBJ1-4, the complete variable domain reads SQTIHQWPATLVQPVGSPLSLECTVEGTSNPNLYWYRQAAGRGLQLLFYSVGIGQISSEVPQNLSASRPQDRQFILSSKKLLLSDSGFYLCAPLPADEKLFFGSGTQLSVL.

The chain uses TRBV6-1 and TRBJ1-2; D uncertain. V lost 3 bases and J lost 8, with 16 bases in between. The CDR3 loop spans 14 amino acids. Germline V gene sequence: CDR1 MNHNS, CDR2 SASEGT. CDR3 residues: CASSDSINPQGYTF. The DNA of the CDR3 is TGTGCCAGCAGTGACAGTATTAACCCTCAGGGCTACACCTTC.

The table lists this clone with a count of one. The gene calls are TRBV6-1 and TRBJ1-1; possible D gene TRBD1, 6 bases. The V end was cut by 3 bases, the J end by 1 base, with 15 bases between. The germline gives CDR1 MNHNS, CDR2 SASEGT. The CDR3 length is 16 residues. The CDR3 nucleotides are TGTGCCAGCAGTGAGAGGGGGACGGCCGCGAACACTGAAGCTTTCTTT. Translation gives CASSERGTAANTEAFF.

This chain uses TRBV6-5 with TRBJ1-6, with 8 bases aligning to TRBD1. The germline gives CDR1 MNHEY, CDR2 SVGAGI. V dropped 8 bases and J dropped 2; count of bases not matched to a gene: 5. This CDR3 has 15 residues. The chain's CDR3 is CASGQGDAYNSPLHF. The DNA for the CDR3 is TGTGCCAGCGGACAGGGAGATGCCTATAATTCACCCCTCCACTTT.

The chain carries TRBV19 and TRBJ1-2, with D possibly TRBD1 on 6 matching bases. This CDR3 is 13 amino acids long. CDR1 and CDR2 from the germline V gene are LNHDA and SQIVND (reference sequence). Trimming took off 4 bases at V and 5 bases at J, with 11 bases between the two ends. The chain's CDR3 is CASSTPQGYGYTF. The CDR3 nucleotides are TGTGCCAGTAGTACCCCACAGGGATATGGCTACACCTTC.

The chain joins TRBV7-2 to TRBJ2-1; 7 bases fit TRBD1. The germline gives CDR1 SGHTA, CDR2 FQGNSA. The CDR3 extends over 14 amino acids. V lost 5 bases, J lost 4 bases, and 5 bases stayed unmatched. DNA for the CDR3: TGTGCCAGCAGCCCAGGGACAGCTTACAATGAGCAGTTCTTC. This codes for CASSPGTAYNEQFF. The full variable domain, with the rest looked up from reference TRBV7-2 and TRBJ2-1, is GAGVSQSPSNKVTEKGKDVELRCDPISGHTALYWYRQSLGQGLEFLIYFQGNSAPDKSGLPSDRFSAERTGGSVSTLTIQRTQQEDSAVYLCASSPGTAYNEQFFGPGTRLTVL.

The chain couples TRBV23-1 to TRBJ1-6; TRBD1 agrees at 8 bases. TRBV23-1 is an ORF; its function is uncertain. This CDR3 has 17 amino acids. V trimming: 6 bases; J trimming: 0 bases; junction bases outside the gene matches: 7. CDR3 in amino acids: CASSMGQVNSYNSPLHF. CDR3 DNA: TGCGCCAGCAGCATGGGACAGGTCAACTCCTATAATTCACCCCTCCACTTT.

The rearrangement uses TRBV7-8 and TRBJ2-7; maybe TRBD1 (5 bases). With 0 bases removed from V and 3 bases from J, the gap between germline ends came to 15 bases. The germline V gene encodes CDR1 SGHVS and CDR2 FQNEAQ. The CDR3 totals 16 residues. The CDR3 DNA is TGTGCCAGCAGCTTAGCGGATATAACAGGAAACTACGAGCAGTACTTC. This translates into CASSLADITGNYEQYF.

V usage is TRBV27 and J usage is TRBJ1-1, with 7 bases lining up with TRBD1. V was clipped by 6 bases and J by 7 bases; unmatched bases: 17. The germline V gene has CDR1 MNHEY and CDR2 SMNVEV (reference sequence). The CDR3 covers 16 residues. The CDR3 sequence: CASSELFGTEFNEAFF. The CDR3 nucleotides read TGTGCCAGCAGCGAACTCTTCGGGACAGAGTTCAATGAAGCTTTCTTT.

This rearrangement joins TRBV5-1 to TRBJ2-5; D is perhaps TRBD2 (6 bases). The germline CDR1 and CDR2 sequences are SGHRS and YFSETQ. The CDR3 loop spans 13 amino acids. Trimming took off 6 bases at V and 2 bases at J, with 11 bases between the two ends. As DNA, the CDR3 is TGCGCCAGCATGGGACTCCGGCAAGAGACCCAGTACTTC. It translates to CASMGLRQETQYF.

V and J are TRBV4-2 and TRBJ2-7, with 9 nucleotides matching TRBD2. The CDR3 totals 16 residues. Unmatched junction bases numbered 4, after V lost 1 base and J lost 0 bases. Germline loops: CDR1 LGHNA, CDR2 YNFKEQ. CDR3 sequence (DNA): TGTGCCAGCAGCCAAGGACTAGCGGACAGCTCCTACGAGCAGTACTTC. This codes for CASSQGLADSSYEQYF.

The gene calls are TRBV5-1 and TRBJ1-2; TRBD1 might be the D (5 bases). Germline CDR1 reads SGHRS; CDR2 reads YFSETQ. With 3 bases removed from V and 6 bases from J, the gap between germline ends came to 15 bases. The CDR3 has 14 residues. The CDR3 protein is CASSSAWGGDGYTF. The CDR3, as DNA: TGCGCCAGCAGCTCCGCCTGGGGAGGGGATGGCTACACCTTC.

DNA of the CDR3: TGTGCCAGCAGCGCGACAGGGGTCTATGGCTACACCTTC. Encoded protein: CASSATGVYGYTF. This sequence joins TRBV5-4 and TRBJ1-2; 8 positions agree with TRBD1. Germline assignment: CDR1 SGHNT and CDR2 YYREEE (reference sequence). CDR3 length: 13 amino acids. With 4 bases clipped from V and 4 bases from J, the junction kept 3 bases outside the gene matches.

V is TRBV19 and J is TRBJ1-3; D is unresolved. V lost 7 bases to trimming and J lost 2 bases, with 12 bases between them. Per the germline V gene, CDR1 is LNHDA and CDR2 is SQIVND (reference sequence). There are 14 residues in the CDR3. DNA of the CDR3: TGTGCCAGTAAATTAACAGTAACTGGAAACACCATATATTTT. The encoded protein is CASKLTVTGNTIYF.

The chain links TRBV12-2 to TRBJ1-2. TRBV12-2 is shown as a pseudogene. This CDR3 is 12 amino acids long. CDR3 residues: CASRLGGDGYTF. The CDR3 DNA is TGTGCAAGTCGCTTAGGGGGGGATGGCTACACCTTC.